This TCR beta chain was identified during a study of T cell repertoires in cytomegalovirus infection. Study-wide background: In public TCR beta signatures, there were indications of both CMV infection and matching HLA type. Study conclusions and caveats: Adding up the frequency of public TCR beta families identified people who carried CMV plus the relevant HLA.

Via MiXCR, TCRdb re-called the reads, giving one row per CDR3 protein. The sample consists of over 150,000 distinct CDR3 sequences, about a sixth of them appearing once. V shed 7 bases and J shed 3 bases, with 13 bases lying between them. The CDR3 spans 13 residues. Germline CDR1 and CDR2: MNHNY and SVGAGI (reference sequence). With respect to this clonotype: What it recognizes is unknown.

This sequence joins TRBV6-6 and TRBJ2-7; D perhaps matches TRBD1 (6 bases). The sequence derives from a human donor in good health (CMV status not recorded). Some clones in this sample may be carry-over from other donors' samples. The sequencing input was CD8+ T cells from PBMCs. Written as DNA, the CDR3 is TGTGCCAGCACTGGGACACCCAGCTACGAGCAGTACTTC. Residues: CASTGTPSYEQYF.